Reported below is one T cell receptor (beta chain). What it recognizes is unknown. The intended depth for sequencing was 1 in 200,000 to 1 in 1 million T cells. Here immunoSEQ multiplex PCR was the method, and the copy in TCRdb shows in-frame clones only, minus some. The sample carries 60,000 to 70,000 clones, around 60% recorded once. These data come from a study of cytotoxic CD8 clonotypes in ibrutinib-treated CLL. Study-level results: Samples were collected at differing times from sustained-remission and progressing patients. Public clonotypes were uncommon and contracted or stayed stable on treatment. Clonality at baseline surpassed age-matched healthy donors and tracked circulating CD8+ T-cell counts.

Sequencing used PBMCs, obtained after 12 months of ibrutinib treatment. This clonotype originated in a human donor with chronic lymphocytic leukemia.

The CDR3 bases are TGTGCCAGCAGCGTAGTTGGCTTTAACAATGAGCAGTTCTTC. It yields the protein CASSVVGFNNEQFF. V gene TRBV9 combines with J gene TRBJ2-1; D remains ambiguous. V dropped 0 bases and J dropped 5 bases, with 9 bases sitting between them. The CDR3 spans 14 residues. Germline V gene sequence: CDR1 SGDLS, CDR2 YYNGEE.